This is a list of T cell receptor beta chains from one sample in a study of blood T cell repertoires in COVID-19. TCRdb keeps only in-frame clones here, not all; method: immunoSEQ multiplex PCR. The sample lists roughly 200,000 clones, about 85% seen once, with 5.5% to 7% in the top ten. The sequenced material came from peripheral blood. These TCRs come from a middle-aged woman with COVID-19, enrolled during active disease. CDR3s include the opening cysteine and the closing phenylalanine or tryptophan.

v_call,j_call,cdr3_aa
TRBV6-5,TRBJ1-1,CAGQGGTEAFF
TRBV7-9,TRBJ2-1,CASSLALLQGNEQFF
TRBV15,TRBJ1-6,CATSRDQDNSPLHF
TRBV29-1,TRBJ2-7,CSVEGERNRGYNEQYF
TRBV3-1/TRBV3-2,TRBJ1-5,CASSQNQGSQPQHF
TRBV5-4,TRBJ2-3,CASSLSLAGGDTQYF
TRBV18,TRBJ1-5,CASSDSNAQPQHF
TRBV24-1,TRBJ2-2,CATSDPGGGELFF
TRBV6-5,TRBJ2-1,CASSSKLVGEQFF
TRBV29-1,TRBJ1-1,CSVNRARTEAFF
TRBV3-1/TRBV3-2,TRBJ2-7,CASSYRPPGQDTYEQYF
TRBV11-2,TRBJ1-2,CASSLDGTVFYGYTF
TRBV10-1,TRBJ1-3,CASSEKGYPGTEKNSGNTIYF
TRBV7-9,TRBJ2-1,CASSTVGLFNEQFF
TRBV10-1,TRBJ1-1,CASSESGGLVEAFF
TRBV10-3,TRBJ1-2,CAITQSTDPNYGYTF
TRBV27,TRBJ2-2,CASTPRGTRDTGELFF
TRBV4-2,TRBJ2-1,CASSQGTSGDNEQFF
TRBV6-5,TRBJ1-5,CASSYRGSNQPQHF
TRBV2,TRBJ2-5,CASRPGTGSETQYF
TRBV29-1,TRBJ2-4,CSVTSSEGAKNIQYF
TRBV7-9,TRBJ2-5,CASSFITGEQETQYF
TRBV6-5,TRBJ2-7,CASKQGAEQYF
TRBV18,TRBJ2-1,CASSWDRGAGEQFF
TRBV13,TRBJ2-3,CASSRDAGTSGGWWGTDTQYF
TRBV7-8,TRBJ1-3,CASTATDLALSGNTIYF
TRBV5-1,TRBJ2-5,CASLSSGQGVETQYF
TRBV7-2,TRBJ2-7,CASSHRTSGYEQYF